The entry below describes one T cell receptor beta chain. Its antigen remains undetermined. No per-base quality is available; no much larger clone lies one base away. Each collaborating institution followed its own protocols to collect whole blood in K2EDTA tubes. For TCRbeta analysis, collaborator samples were shipped as frozen whole blood, as isolated PBMCs, or as DNA extracted from either sample type. After removal of 7 bases from V and 4 bases from J, the junction retains 8 bases not matched to a gene. CDR1 and CDR2, per the germline V gene, are MNHEY and SVGAGI. The CDR3 runs 15 amino acids, cysteine and phenylalanine included. Only CDR3 DNA is held: 45 bases, read in frame from base 1. This record belongs to a study of blood T cell repertoires in COVID-19 (dated by TCRdb to about 2020). Looking at the study overall: Collaborator samples came from the United States, Italy and Spain and covered acute and convalescent phases of COVID-19. Where available, HLA class I and class II types were taken from metadata supplied by the sample provider and were not determined by assay-based typing. A de-identified subject ID, COVID-19 status, age in years and sex were almost always included in the sample metadata. The material from the prospective study consisted of cDNA or gDNA derived from T cells, B-cell-depleted T cells, or PBMCs. Deeply sampled blood TCRbeta repertoires from subjects exposed to, actively infected with, or recovered from COVID-19 were included in the dataset. A freely available public database, intended as a resource for researchers studying the immune response to SARS-CoV-2, is where the repertoires were released. Samples were obtained from the ongoing ImmuneRACE study (first 160 participants) and from about 1,300 subjects provided by 6 global collaborators. General conclusions and limits of the study: The quantity of clinical and demographic metadata differed by source and by participant and was supplied without curation.

The immunoSEQ Assay, a bias-controlled multiplex PCR, was used to amplify TCRbeta CDR3 regions from genomic DNA. The study's own analysis went as follows. The number of nucleated cells in each sample was estimated by amplification of reference gene primers within the assay. To quantify the absolute abundance of each unique TCRbeta CDR3 rearrangement, sequence reads were collapsed and filtered. For each sample, productive Simpson clonality was calculated by taking the square root of Simpson's diversity index across productive rearrangements. TCRdb limited this immuneACCESS table to in-frame rearrangements with V and J called. A share of clones is missing; checked studies link under half to unresolved V genes, and the rest is unexplained. The V and J calls and clone size were taken over from that table, and D and trimming were inferred from the DNA. The sample records about 150,000 clones, less than 90% of which are singletons. About 38% of the sample rests with the top ten.

The chain is assembled from TRBV6-5 and TRBJ1-5; 9 bases in the junction line up with TRBD1. This TCR was recovered from a human donor in a cohort sampled during active COVID-19. Sequenced sample: peripheral blood. The CDR3 reads as follows: CASKIAGTGNQPQHF. The sequenced DNA is TGTGCCAGCAAGATTGCCGGGACAGGGAATCAGCCCCAGCATTTT.